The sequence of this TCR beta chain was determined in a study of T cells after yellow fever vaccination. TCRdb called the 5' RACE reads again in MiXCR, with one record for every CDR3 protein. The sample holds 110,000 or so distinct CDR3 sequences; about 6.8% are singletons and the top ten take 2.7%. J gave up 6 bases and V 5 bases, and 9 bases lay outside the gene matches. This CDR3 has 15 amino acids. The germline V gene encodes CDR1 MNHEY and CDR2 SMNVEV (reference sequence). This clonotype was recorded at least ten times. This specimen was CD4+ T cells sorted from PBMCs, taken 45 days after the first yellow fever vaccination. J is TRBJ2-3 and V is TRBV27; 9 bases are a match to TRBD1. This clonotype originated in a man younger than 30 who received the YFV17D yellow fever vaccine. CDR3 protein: CASSAPGTGRDTQYF. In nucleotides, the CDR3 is TGTGCCAGCAGTGCGCCCGGGACAGGGAGGGATACGCAGTATTTT.